This record looks at one TCR beta chain sequence and its context. Its antigen remains unknown. The record originates from a study of cytomegalovirus exposure and HLA in healthy donors. Findings and caveats of the study: Most TCR sequences proved rare, with some public TCRs found in many donors. Researchers catalogued around 150 TCR beta chains as cytomegalovirus-associated.

The CDR3 is 13 residues long. V lost 2 bases and J 5 bases, leaving 9 bases between the germline ends. Germline V gene sequence: CDR1 SEHNR, CDR2 FQNEAQ (reference sequence). This table comes from immunoSEQ multiplex PCR, and its TCRdb copy is limited to in-frame clones, with some not included. The table shows a few hundred thousand clones, with approximately 90% occurring only once. Specimen: PBMCs. The chain combines TRBV7-9 with TRBJ1-1, with a tentative D call TRBD1 (5 bases). The clonotype was recovered from a young woman in good health and CMV-seronegative. The CDR3 region is CASSLQGRTEAFF. In DNA form, the CDR3 reads TGTGCCAGCAGCTTACAGGGTCGTACTGAAGCTTTCTTT. Full variable domain (remainder filled in from reference TRBV7-9 and TRBJ1-1): DTGVSQNPRHKITKRGQNVTFRCDPISEHNRLYWYRQTLGQGPEFLTYFQNEAQLEKSRLLSDRFSAERPKGSFSTLEIQRTEQGDSAMYLCASSLQGRTEAFFGQGTRLTVV.